This TCR beta chain appears in the sequencing data of a study of T cells in Graves' hyperthyroidism and ophthalmopathy. Amplification of TCR beta CDR3 regions used RNA as the template. The HTBI primer set was used in a first-round RT-PCR of the TCR CDR3. A single record per CDR3 protein comes from TCRdb applying MiXCR to the multiplex PCR reads. Here the sample spans fewer than 110,000 distinct CDR3 sequences, 47% being singletons. Germline V gives CDR1 GTSNPN, CDR2 SVGIG (reference sequence). The length of the CDR3 is 13 residues. V lost 2 bases and J lost 3, with 7 bases in between. Exclusion of patients followed from uncontrolled infection, other autoimmune disease, pregnancy or lactation. Overall study results and limits: Blood held most thyroid clonotypes expanded above 0.001 frequency.

A remark on this clonotype: Its specificity is unknown.

The TCR sequence derives from a man aged 40-49 years with Graves' hyperthyroidism. This rearrangement joins TRBV30 to TRBJ1-4; D uncertain. Material for sequencing was blood. The CDR3 DNA reads TGTGCCTGGAGTATAACTCCTAATGAAAAACTGTTTTTT. It encodes CAWSITPNEKLFF.